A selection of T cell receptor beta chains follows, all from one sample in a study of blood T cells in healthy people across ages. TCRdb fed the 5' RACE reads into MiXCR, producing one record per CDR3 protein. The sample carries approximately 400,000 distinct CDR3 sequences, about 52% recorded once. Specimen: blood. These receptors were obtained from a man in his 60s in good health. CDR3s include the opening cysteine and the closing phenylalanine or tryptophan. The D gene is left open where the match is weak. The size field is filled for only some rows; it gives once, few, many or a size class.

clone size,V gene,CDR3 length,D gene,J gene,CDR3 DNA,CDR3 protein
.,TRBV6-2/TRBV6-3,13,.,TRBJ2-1,TGTGCCAGCACCGAGGAGGCTAGCTACGAGCAGTTCTTC,CASTEEASYEQFF
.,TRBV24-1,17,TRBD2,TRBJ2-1,TGTGCCACCAGTGATTTGGTTATGAGCGGGGGGAGTCGGGAGCAGTTCTTC,CATSDLVMSGGSREQFF
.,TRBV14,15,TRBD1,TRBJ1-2,TGTGCCAGCAGCCAGGGGACAGGACATAACTATGGCTACACCTTC,CASSQGTGHNYGYTF
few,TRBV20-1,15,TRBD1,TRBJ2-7,TGCAGTGCTAGAGACGCAGGACAGGGGATGTACGAGCAGTACTTC,CSARDAGQGMYEQYF
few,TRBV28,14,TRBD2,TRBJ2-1,TGTGCCAGCATCACTAGCGGGGGAGGGTATGAGCAGTTCTTC,CASITSGGGYEQFF
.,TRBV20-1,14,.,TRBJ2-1,TGCAGTGCTCGGAGGGGTAGGTACTACAATGAGCAGTTCTTC,CSARRGRYYNEQFF
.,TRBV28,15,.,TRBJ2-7,TGTGCCAGCATCCCTCTGACGAGGGGGGACAATGAGCAGTACTTC,CASIPLTRGDNEQYF
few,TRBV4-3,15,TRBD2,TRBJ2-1,TGCGCCAGCAGCCAAGGACTAGCGGGAGCTGTTGAGCAGTTCTTC,CASSQGLAGAVEQFF
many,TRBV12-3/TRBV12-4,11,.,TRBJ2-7,TGTGCCAGCAGTCCCTACTACGAGCAGTACTTC,CASSPYYEQYF
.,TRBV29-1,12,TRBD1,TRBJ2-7,TGCAGCGTTGGACAGGGAAAGGCCGAGCAGTACTTC,CSVGQGKAEQYF
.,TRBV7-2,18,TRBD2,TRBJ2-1,TGTGCCAGCAGCTCGACCGCAACTAGCGGGGGGGCCTCGAATGAGCAGTTCTTC,CASSSTATSGGASNEQFF
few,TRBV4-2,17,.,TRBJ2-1,TGTGCCAGCAGCCAATCGGGCAGCGTCGGCTCCTACAATGAGCAGTTCTTC,CASSQSGSVGSYNEQFF
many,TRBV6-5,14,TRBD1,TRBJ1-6,TGTGCCAGCAGCTCGGACAGGCTTAATTCACCCCTCCACTTT,CASSSDRLNSPLHF
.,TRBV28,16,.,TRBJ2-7,TGTGCCAGCAGTTTAACCCCGGGTAGGGAAGCTTACGAGCAGTACTTC,CASSLTPGREAYEQYF
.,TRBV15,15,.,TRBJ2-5,TGTGCCACCAGCAGAGAAATCCGGGGGCTTGGGACCCAGTACTTC,CATSREIRGLGTQYF
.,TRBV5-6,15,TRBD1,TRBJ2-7,TGTGCCAGCAGCTTGGATGCCAGGGGGACCTACGAGCAGTACTTC,CASSLDARGTYEQYF
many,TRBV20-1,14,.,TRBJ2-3,TGCAGTGCTAGGCTGGACGGTCTCACAGATACGCAGTATTTT,CSARLDGLTDTQYF
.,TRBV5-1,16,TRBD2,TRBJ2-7,TGCGCCAGCAGCTCCCCGACTAGCGGGGGGGCCTACGAGCAGTACTTC,CASSSPTSGGAYEQYF
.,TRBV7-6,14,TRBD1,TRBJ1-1,TGTACCAGCAGCCTTTACAGGGGGAACACTGAAGCTTTCTTT,CTSSLYRGNTEAFF
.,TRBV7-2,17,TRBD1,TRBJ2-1,TGTGCCAGCAGCCCAACGGGACAGGGGGCGAAAGGGAATGAGCAGTTCTTC,CASSPTGQGAKGNEQFF
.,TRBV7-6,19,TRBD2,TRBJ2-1,TGTGCCAGCAGCTCCGTTGGACTAGCTGTGGTGGGATGGGGCAATGAGCAGTTCTTC,CASSSVGLAVVGWGNEQFF
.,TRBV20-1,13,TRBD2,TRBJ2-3,TGCAGTGCCACCCTGGCGGGGGGAGATACGCAGTATTTT,CSATLAGGDTQYF
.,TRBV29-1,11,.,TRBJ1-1,TGCAGCGTTGTGGCGTGGACTGAAGCTTTCTTT,CSVVAWTEAFF